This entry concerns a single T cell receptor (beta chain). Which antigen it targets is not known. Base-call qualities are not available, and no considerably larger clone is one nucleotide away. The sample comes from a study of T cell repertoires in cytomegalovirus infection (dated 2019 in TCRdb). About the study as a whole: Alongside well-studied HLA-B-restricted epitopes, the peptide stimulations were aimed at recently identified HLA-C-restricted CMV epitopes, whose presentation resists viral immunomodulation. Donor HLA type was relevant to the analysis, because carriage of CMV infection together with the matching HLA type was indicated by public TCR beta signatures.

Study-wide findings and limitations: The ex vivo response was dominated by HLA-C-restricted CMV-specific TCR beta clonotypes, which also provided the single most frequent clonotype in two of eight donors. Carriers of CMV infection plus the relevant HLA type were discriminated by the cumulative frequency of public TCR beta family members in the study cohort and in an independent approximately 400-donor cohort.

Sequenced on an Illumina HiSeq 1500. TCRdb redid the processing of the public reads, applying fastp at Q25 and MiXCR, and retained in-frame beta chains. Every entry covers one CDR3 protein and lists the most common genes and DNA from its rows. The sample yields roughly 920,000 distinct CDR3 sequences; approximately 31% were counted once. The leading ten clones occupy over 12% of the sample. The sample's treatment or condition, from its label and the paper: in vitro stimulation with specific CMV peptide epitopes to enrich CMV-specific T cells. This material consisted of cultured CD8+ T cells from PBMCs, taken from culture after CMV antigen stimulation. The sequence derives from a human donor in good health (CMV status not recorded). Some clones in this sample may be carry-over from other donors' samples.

This receptor carries the CDR3 CASSLDFVTGRHKAFF. The nucleotide sequence is TGTGCCAGCAGCTTGGATTTCGTCACAGGGAGACATAAAGCTTTCTTT. The chain is encoded by TRBV5-5 joined to TRBJ1-1, and the D gene may be TRBD1, 6 bases matching. CDR1 SGHKS and CDR2 YYEKEE were looked up in the germline V gene (reference sequence). V and J are truncated by 0 bases and 9 bases respectively, leaving an intervening sequence of 21 bases. There are 16 amino acids in the CDR3, from cysteine to phenylalanine inclusive. The entry retains the CDR3 DNA only, 48 bases that are in frame from base 1.